The 27 T cell receptor beta chains listed next were all sequenced from one sample in a study of cytomegalovirus exposure and HLA in healthy donors. PCR primers comprised 60 Vbeta and 13 Jbeta primers. The data were produced by immunoSEQ multiplex PCR, yet TCRdb's version contains in-frame clones alone and is incomplete. The sample includes 130,000 or so clones, around 77% of them seen just once. The source material was PBMCs. Source of these receptors: a woman aged 55-75 years in good health and CMV-seronegative.

The chain combines TRBV30 with TRBJ1-5, with D unresolved. The V end lost 1 base, the J end lost 3 bases, and 10 bases lay between the germline ends. Germline V gene lookup returns CDR1 GTSNPN and CDR2 SVGIG (reference sequence). This CDR3 has 14 amino acids. The CDR3 DNA reads TGTGCCTGGAGTGGAGAAAACTACAATCAGCCCCAGCATTTT. Protein product: CAWSGENYNQPQHF. The variable domain in full, with the rest retrieved from reference TRBV30 and TRBJ1-5, is SQTIHQWPATLVQPVGSPLSLECTVEGTSNPNLYWYRQAAGRGLQLLFYSVGIGQISSEVPQNLSASRPQDRQFILSSKKLLLSDSGFYLCAWSGENYNQPQHFGDGTRLSIL.

The rearrangement uses TRBV14 and TRBJ2-7, with 7 nucleotides matching TRBD1. This CDR3 spans 13 amino acids. V dropped 3 bases and J dropped 2; count of bases not matched to a gene: 1. Germline assignment: CDR1 SGHDN and CDR2 FVKESK. Here the CDR3 DNA reads TGTGCCAGCAGCCACGGACAGGCCTACGAGCAGTACTTC. Translating gives CASSHGQAYEQYF.

This clone was detected once. The rearrangement links TRBV7-9 to TRBJ2-2, with TRBD1 matching 10 bases. The ends lost 4 bases at V and 3 bases at J; junction bases unmatched: 8. Germline V gene lookup returns CDR1 SEHNR and CDR2 FQNEAQ (reference sequence). This CDR3 has 17 amino acids. CDR3 nucleotide sequence: TGTGCCAGCAGCTCGACCGGGACAGGGGACCACACCGGGGAGCTGTTTTTT. Protein: CASSSTGTGDHTGELFF.

The chain uses TRBV6-5 and TRBJ2-5, with TRBD1 matching over 11 bases. The J call may not be correct, given that the DNA end is closer to TRBJ2-7. The germline CDR1 and CDR2 sequences are MNHEY and SVGAGI. CDR3 length equals 15 residues. This CDR3 reads CASSVRDRGFYEQYF. CDR3 DNA: TGTGCCAGCAGTGTCCGGGACAGGGGGTTTTACGAGCAGTACTTC.

This clone was seen just once. The chain combines TRBV27 with TRBJ2-3, with TRBD2 identical over 12 bases. Unmatched junction bases numbered 8, after V lost 5 bases and J lost 5 bases. The CDR3 spans 16 residues. CDR1 MNHEY and CDR2 SMNVEV come from the germline V gene (reference sequence). CDR3 sequence: CASSPTTSGRLDTQYF. CDR3 bases: TGTGCCAGCAGTCCAACAACTAGCGGGAGGCTAGATACGCAGTATTTT.

The chain employs TRBV6-5 and TRBJ1-1; the match to TRBD1 covers 8 bases. Germline V gives CDR1 MNHEY, CDR2 SVGAGI. The trim removed 6 bases at V and 7 bases at J, leaving 1 base unmatched. This CDR3 contains 11 residues. CDR3 residues: CASRGTGEAFF. The CDR3 DNA follows: TGTGCCAGCAGAGGGACAGGTGAAGCTTTCTTT.

The V gene is TRBV7-9, the J gene TRBJ2-5; 11 nucleotides match TRBD2. This CDR3 region has 16 residues. From germline, CDR1 is SEHNR and CDR2 FQNEAQ (reference sequence). After removal of 4 bases from V and 4 bases from J, the junction contained 8 bases not matched to a gene. CDR3 nucleotide sequence: TGTGCCAGCAGCTATCGCCGGGGACTAGCGGTAGAGACCCAGTACTTC. It specifies CASSYRRGLAVETQYF. Full variable domain (outside the CDR3, taken from reference TRBV7-9 and TRBJ2-5): DTGVSQNPRHKITKRGQNVTFRCDPISEHNRLYWYRQTLGQGPEFLTYFQNEAQLEKSRLLSDRFSAERPKGSFSTLEIQRTEQGDSAMYLCASSYRRGLAVETQYFGPGTRLLVL.

V is TRBV7-2 and J is TRBJ2-1; no definite D call. The V end was cut by 1 base, the J end by 7 bases, with 8 bases between. Germline V lookup: CDR1 SGHTA, CDR2 FQGNSA. The CDR3 length is 13 residues. CDR3 sequence reads: CASSLVVQNEQFF. Here the CDR3 DNA reads TGTGCCAGCAGCTTAGTCGTTCAGAATGAGCAGTTCTTC.

This clone was counted only a few times. V gene TRBV4-1 combines with J gene TRBJ2-2; 7 nucleotides agree with TRBD2. The germline V gene encodes CDR1 MGHRA and CDR2 YSYEKL. The length of the CDR3 is 16 residues. V lost 7 bases to trimming and J lost 5 bases; unmatched junction nucleotides: 13. CDR3 in DNA: TGCGCCAGCAATCCGAGCGGGGCCTCCCGAACCGGGGAGCTGTTTTTT. This gives the protein CASNPSGASRTGELFF.

CDR3 coding DNA: TGTGCCAGCAGCTCCCAACGGGGCTACGAGCAGTACTTC. Translation: CASSSQRGYEQYF. V and J are TRBV7-2 and TRBJ2-7; weak D call: TRBD2 (5 bases). This CDR3 is built from 13 residues. Germline V gene data show CDR1 as SGHTA and CDR2 as FQGNSA. V gave up 4 bases and J gave up 3 bases, with 10 bases separating them.

V usage is TRBV2 and J usage is TRBJ2-5, with TRBD2 matching 12 bases. The germline CDR1 and CDR2 sequences are SNHLY and FYNNEI. Trimming cost V 7 bases and J 7 bases; bases outside gene matches: 13. CDR3 length: 16 amino acids. CDR3 DNA sequence: TGTGCCAGCAACGGAGGGACTAGCGGGTTGGGTTCGACCCAGTACTTC. As protein: CASNGGTSGLGSTQYF.

The chain is built from TRBV27 and TRBJ1-5, with D perhaps TRBD1 (6 bases). The germline gives CDR1 MNHEY, CDR2 SMNVEV (reference sequence). The germline V and J ends were trimmed by 2 bases and 1 base, with 12 bases remaining between them. This CDR3 is 16 amino acids long. This CDR3 is CASSLGGGTSNQPQHF. In DNA, the CDR3 is TGTGCCAGCAGTTTAGGGGGGGGGACAAGCAATCAGCCCCAGCATTTT.

V gene TRBV14 combines with J gene TRBJ2-5, with D maybe TRBD2 (6 bases). The J call may not be correct, given that the DNA end is closer to TRBJ2-7. Germline V lookup: CDR1 SGHDN, CDR2 FVKESK. The CDR3 runs to 13 residues. The CDR3 spells CASRSGVTLEQYF. CDR3 DNA sequence: TGTGCCAGCCGCTCGGGAGTTACTCTCGAGCAGTACTTC.

Only one count was recorded for this clone. The sample has other DNA sequences that encode this CDR3 too. The V call is TRBV19, the J call TRBJ2-7; D uncertain. Per the germline V gene, CDR1 is LNHDA and CDR2 is SQIVND (reference sequence). The CDR3 totals 14 residues. Trimming removed 2 bases at V and 0 bases at J, with 8 bases between. The CDR3 nucleotides are TGTGCCAGTAGTATATCGGGTACCTCCTACGAGCAGTACTTC. Protein: CASSISGTSYEQYF.

This chain connects TRBV5-6 to TRBJ1-2; 9 nucleotides agree with TRBD1. Germline assignment: CDR1 SGHDT and CDR2 YYEEEE. The CDR3 totals 15 residues. The junction had 7 bases not matched to a gene; V was cut back by 5 bases and J by 2 bases. This chain's CDR3 is CASRAGTGTNYGYTF. CDR3 DNA: TGTGCCAGCAGGGCCGGGACAGGGACGAACTATGGCTACACCTTC. Full variable domain (remainder filled in from reference TRBV5-6 and TRBJ1-2): DAGVTQSPTHLIKTRGQQVTLRCSPKSGHDTVSWYQQALGQGPQFIFQYYEEEERQRGNFPDRFSGHQFPNYSSELNVNALLLGDSALYLCASRAGTGTNYGYTFGSGTRLTVV.

Concerning this clone: The same CDR3 arises from other DNA sequences in this sample as well. V is TRBV4-1 and J is TRBJ2-7; no firm D call. The CDR3 has 13 amino acids. The germline CDR1 and CDR2 sequences are MGHRA and YSYEKL. Trimming took 3 bases from V and 3 from J, leaving 9 bases between them. In DNA, the CDR3 is TGCGCCAGCAGCCAGGGTGGCGGCTACGAGCAGTACTTC. This encodes CASSQGGGYEQYF.

The chain combines TRBV5-6 with TRBJ1-1, with a weak D call TRBD1 (5 bases). In germline, CDR1 is SGHDT, CDR2 YYEEEE. This CDR3 region has 16 residues. V was pared by 1 base and J by 7 bases, with 20 bases between. CDR3 in DNA: TGTGCCAGCAGCTTGTTTCCGCGCGGGAGGCAGGGTGAAGCTTTCTTT. This codes for CASSLFPRGRQGEAFF.

The J gene is TRBJ1-1, the V gene TRBV5-1, with TRBD1 matching 8 bases. The ends lost 4 bases at V and 4 bases at J; junction bases unmatched: 12. The CDR3 spans 16 residues. Germline CDR1 and CDR2: SGHRS and YFSETQ. CDR3 DNA sequence: TGCGCCAGCAGCCCTACGCAGGGGGCGGGGGTCACTGAAGCTTTCTTT. This translates into CASSPTQGAGVTEAFF.

The chain uses TRBV25-1 and TRBJ1-1; weak D call: TRBD1 (6 bases). The germline CDR1 and CDR2 sequences are MGHDK and SYGVNS. This CDR3 is 12 amino acids long. V was shortened by 10 bases and J by 5 bases, with 14 bases between the two germline ends. CDR3 bases: TGTGCCACCAAAAACACAGGGACTGAAGCTTTCTTT. Its translation is CATKNTGTEAFF.

This rearrangement joins TRBV19 to TRBJ2-7; TRBD2 agrees at 7 bases. Germline CDR1 is LNHDA and CDR2 is SQIVND (reference sequence). The CDR3 length is 16 residues. Unmatched junction bases numbered 11, after V lost 5 bases and J lost 1 base. CDR3 nucleotide sequence: TGTGCCAGTAGTCCAGATCATGTGGGGGGGTCCTACGAGCAGTACTTC. It translates to CASSPDHVGGSYEQYF.

The V and J genes are TRBV5-1 and TRBJ2-5; 9 bases are shared with TRBD2. The V and J ends lost 4 bases and 3 bases, in that order; junction bases with no gene match: 4. CDR1 and CDR2 (germline): SGHRS, YFSETQ. The length of the CDR3 is 14 residues. The CDR3 coding sequence is TGCGCCAGCAGCCCTCGACTAGCGGAAGAGACCCAGTACTTC. This codes for CASSPRLAEETQYF.

The rearrangement joins TRBV18 to TRBJ1-2; 11 bases line up with TRBD1. Germline assignment: CDR1 KGHSH and CDR2 LQKENI. The V segment lost 3 bases and the J segment 2 bases; nucleotides outside the gene matches: 2. There are 15 residues in the CDR3. CDR3 DNA sequence: TGTGCCAGCTCACCCGGACAGGGGGCGAACTATGGCTACACCTTC. Protein product: CASSPGQGANYGYTF.

The rearrangement uses TRBV21-1 and TRBJ1-2; TRBD1 reflects the table's D call only, with no check against the DNA. TRBV21-1 represents a pseudogene. This CDR3 region has 14 residues. CDR3 amino acids: CASSTTEGAKGYTF. For the CDR3, the DNA is TGTGCCAGCAGCACCACAGAGGGGGCGAAGGGCTACACCTTC.

This clone occurred a few times. V gene TRBV6-5 combines with J gene TRBJ2-5; D is uncertain. The CDR3 length is 13 residues. Trimming took 5 bases from V and 5 from J, leaving 12 bases between them. CDR1 is MNHEY, CDR2 SVGAGI, per germline. CDR3 amino acids: CASSGLLGETQYF. The CDR3 coding sequence is TGTGCCAGCAGTGGCTTACTCGGGGAGACCCAGTACTTC.

This rearrangement joins TRBV7-2 to TRBJ2-7, with D possibly TRBD2 on 6 matching bases. Germline CDR1 is SGHTA and CDR2 is FQGNSA. Trimming took 5 bases from V and 2 from J, leaving 13 bases between them. The CDR3 sequence is 14 residues long. CDR3 protein: CASSLSSATYEQYF. CDR3 in DNA: TGTGCCAGCAGCCTCTCTAGCGCCACCTACGAGCAGTACTTC. Supplemented by reference TRBV7-2 and TRBJ2-7, the full variable domain reads GAGVSQSPSNKVTEKGKDVELRCDPISGHTALYWYRQSLGQGLEFLIYFQGNSAPDKSGLPSDRFSAERTGGSVSTLTIQRTQQEDSAVYLCASSLSSATYEQYFGPGTRLTVT.

This clone came up a few times. The chain uses TRBV4-1 and TRBJ1-1; D gene ambiguous. The length of the CDR3 is 16 residues. The V end lost 0 bases, the J end lost 2 bases, and 13 bases lay between the germline ends. Germline CDR1 and CDR2: MGHRA and YSYEKL. CDR3 in DNA: TGCGCCAGCAGCCAAGAGACTCCGCGGAGTAACACTGAAGCTTTCTTT. This sequence encodes CASSQETPRSNTEAFF.

The CDR3 DNA sequence: TGTGCCAGCATCGTACCCGGGAGCATTAATGGCTACACCTTC. Translation gives CASIVPGSINGYTF. The genes are TRBV6-5 and TRBJ1-2; D not certain. Between the trimmed V and J ends, which lost 7 bases and 6 bases, there was a span of 18 bases. There are 14 residues in the CDR3. Germline V gives CDR1 MNHEY, CDR2 SVGAGI.